The rows below give T cell receptor beta chains drawn from one sample of a study of cytomegalovirus exposure and HLA in healthy donors. Sequencing was performed with immunoSEQ multiplex PCR; in TCRdb, only in-frame clones are kept and a portion is missing. In the table there are tens of thousands of clones, 84% of which are singletons. Source material: PBMCs. The receptors derive from a woman aged 18-29 years in good health and CMV-seropositive. Each CDR3 is given with its conserved first and last residue. D genes are given only for firm matches. Only some rows state a clone size, as once, few, many or a class for expanded clones.

clone size,J gene,D gene,V gene,CDR3 protein,CDR3 DNA
-,TRBJ2-3,-,TRBV7-9,CASSRVSTDTQYF,TGTGCCAGCAGCCGCGTAAGCACAGATACGCAGTATTTT
-,TRBJ2-7,-,TRBV28,CASSLPGLPYEQYF,TGTGCCAGCAGTTTACCGGGATTACCCTACGAGCAGTACTTC
-,TRBJ1-4,-,TRBV5-8,CASSPPWGRGNEKLFF,TGTGCCAGCAGCCCCCCGTGGGGGCGCGGTAATGAAAAACTGTTTTTT
-,TRBJ2-3,TRBD2,TRBV5-1,CASSFTSGGLTDTQYF,TGCGCCAGCAGCTTCACTAGCGGGGGGCTCACAGATACGCAGTATTTT
-,TRBJ2-2,-,TRBV2,CASTTSGTSTGELFF,TGTGCCAGCACTACCTCCGGGACAAGCACCGGGGAGCTGTTTTTT
-,TRBJ1-5,-,TRBV19,CASSIGTGYSNQPQHF,TGTGCCAGTAGTATAGGAACGGGGTATAGCAATCAGCCCCAGCATTTT
-,TRBJ2-7,TRBD2,TRBV6-6,CASSYSASGDSYEQYF,TGTGCCAGCAGTTACTCGGCTAGCGGGGACTCCTACGAGCAGTACTTC
-,TRBJ2-3,TRBD2,TRBV6-4,CASSASAGGSDTQYF,TGTGCCAGCAGTGCATCTGCCGGGGGGTCAGATACGCAGTATTTT
-,TRBJ2-1,TRBD1,TRBV9,CASSVSTSDRVYNEQFF,TGTGCCAGCAGCGTTAGTACATCGGACAGGGTATACAATGAGCAGTTCTTC
-,TRBJ2-1,-,TRBV5-1,CASSLGLNEQFF,TGCGCCAGCAGCTTGGGACTCAATGAGCAGTTCTTC
-,TRBJ2-1,-,TRBV7-2,CASSFWAYNEQFF,TGTGCCAGCAGCTTCTGGGCTTACAATGAGCAGTTCTTC
-,TRBJ2-7,TRBD2,TRBV7-3,CASRPTGTSARSYEQYF,TGTGCCAGCAGACCTACCGGGACTAGCGCGAGGTCCTACGAGCAGTACTTC
-,TRBJ1-1,-,TRBV5-8,CASSRGQSRAEAFF,TGTGCCAGCAGCCGCGGACAGTCTCGTGCTGAAGCTTTCTTT
once,TRBJ1-2,-,TRBV27,CATSRSVRSGGYTF,TGTGCCACTTCACGGAGCGTCCGGTCGGGTGGCTACACCTTC
-,TRBJ1-3,-,TRBV18,CASSNHREMGNTIYF,TGTGCCAGCTCAAACCACCGGGAGATGGGAAACACCATATATTTT
-,TRBJ2-7,-,TRBV29-1,CSVASRTDSYEQYF,TGCAGCGTTGCGTCACGGACAGACTCCTACGAGCAGTACTTC
-,TRBJ2-1,-,TRBV9,CASSPPAGSYNEQFF,TGTGCCAGCAGCCCCCCGGCGGGTTCCTACAATGAGCAGTTCTTC
-,TRBJ2-2,TRBD1,TRBV6-5,CASKPGQGAGGELFF,TGTGCCAGTAAACCGGGACAGGGGGCGGGGGGGGAGCTGTTTTTT
-,TRBJ1-6,-,TRBV13,CASSLGTPGLGESPLHF,TGTGCCAGCAGCTTAGGGACACCCGGGCTTGGGGAGTCACCCCTCCACTTT
once,TRBJ2-7,TRBD1,TRBV19,CASRGTGSEQYF,TGTGCCAGTAGGGGGACAGGGAGCGAGCAGTACTTC
-,TRBJ1-1,-,TRBV4-3,CASSQDSGREGFF,TGCGCCAGCAGCCAAGATTCGGGGCGGGAGGGTTTCTTT
few,TRBJ1-5,TRBD1,TRBV6-5,CASSLGQSNQPQHF,TGTGCCAGCAGCCTGGGACAGAGCAATCAGCCCCAGCATTTT
-,TRBJ1-3,TRBD1,TRBV5-1,CASGVGQGAGNTIYF,TGCGCCAGCGGTGTCGGGCAGGGGGCTGGAAACACCATATATTTT
few,TRBJ2-3,TRBD1,TRBV19,CASSGQGASVYTQYF,TGTGCCAGTAGTGGACAGGGGGCGTCGGTATACACGCAGTATTTT
-,TRBJ1-1,TRBD1,TRBV2,CASSGQGAGNTEAFF,TGTGCCAGCAGTGGACAGGGGGCGGGAAACACTGAAGCTTTCTTT
-,TRBJ2-1,-,TRBV7-2,CASTLVAGQANEQFF,TGTGCCAGCACCTTAGTAGCAGGGCAGGCCAATGAGCAGTTCTTC
-,TRBJ2-1,TRBD2,TRBV9,CASSVGLAGGPINEQFF,TGTGCCAGCAGCGTAGGACTAGCGGGGGGGCCCATCAATGAGCAGTTCTTC
once,TRBJ2-7,TRBD2,TRBV28,CASSSGGRPLAYEQYF,TGTGCCAGCAGTTCGGGGGGACGGCCACTCGCCTACGAGCAGTACTTC
-,TRBJ2-1,-,TRBV18,CASSQTSNEQFF,TGTGCCAGCTCACAGACTAGCAATGAGCAGTTCTTC
-,TRBJ2-2,TRBD1,TRBV4-1,CASSQGYRGDTGELFF,TGCGCCAGCAGCCAAGGATACAGGGGCGACACCGGGGAGCTGTTTTTT
-,TRBJ2-1,TRBD2,TRBV11-2,CASSLFSGGYYNEQFF,TGTGCCAGCAGTTTATTTAGCGGGGGGTACTACAATGAGCAGTTCTTC
-,TRBJ2-7,TRBD2,TRBV6-5,CASNSGTTYEQYF,TGTGCCAGCAACTCCGGGACTACCTACGAGCAGTACTTC
-,TRBJ1-4,-,TRBV6-5,CASSYSSGVSEKLFF,TGTGCCAGCAGTTACTCGAGTGGAGTGAGCGAAAAACTGTTTTTT
-,TRBJ1-4,TRBD1,TRBV30,CAWSYGQGGEKLFF,TGTGCCTGGAGTTACGGACAGGGGGGGGAAAAACTGTTTTTT
-,TRBJ1-5,-,TRBV11-2,CASSLARQGNQPQHF,TGTGCCAGCAGCTTAGCACGGCAGGGCAATCAGCCCCAGCATTTT
-,TRBJ1-1,-,TRBV30,CAWSSGNAEAFF,TGTGCCTGGAGTTCAGGGAACGCTGAAGCTTTCTTT
-,TRBJ2-2,-,TRBV9,CASSPQPLTDTGELFF,TGTGCCAGCAGCCCCCAACCCCTCACGGACACCGGGGAGCTGTTTTTT
-,TRBJ2-5,TRBD2,TRBV19,CASSKGLAGEETQYF,TGTGCCAGTAGTAAGGGACTAGCGGGGGAAGAGACCCAGTACTTC
-,TRBJ2-4,TRBD1,TRBV6-5,CASSYSGQGAHIQYF,TGTGCCAGCAGTTACAGTGGACAGGGGGCGCATATTCAGTACTTC
-,TRBJ2-1,TRBD2,TRBV11-2,CASRTSWGVSYNEQFF,TGTGCCAGCAGGACTAGCTGGGGGGTTTCCTACAATGAGCAGTTCTTC
-,TRBJ1-1,-,TRBV7-8,CASSLVSGGNTEAFF,TGTGCCAGCAGCTTAGTATCAGGTGGCAACACTGAAGCTTTCTTT
-,TRBJ2-5,-,TRBV6-1,CASSEVEQETQYF,TGTGCCAGCAGTGAAGTTGAGCAAGAGACCCAGTACTTC